Presented here are 16 T cell receptor beta chains from one specimen sequenced in a study of blood T cell repertoires in COVID-19. Profiling relied on immunoSEQ multiplex PCR, and the TCRdb table lists in-frame clones only, not all of them. The table lists about 90,000 clones, 80% to 95% of them singletons. The sequenced sample was peripheral blood. These receptors were taken from a human donor with active COVID-19. The donor label of this sample is uncertain.

The chain couples TRBV3-1 (or the pseudogene TRBV3-2) to TRBJ2-1; 7 positions match TRBD2. Trimming cost V 3 bases and J 7 bases; bases outside gene matches: 6. The CDR3 contains 14 residues. CDR1 LGHDT and CDR2 YNNKEL come from the germline V gene (reference sequence). DNA of the CDR3: TGTGCCAGCAGCCACCCTGGGGGGGATAATGAGCAGTTCTTC. Its protein product is CASSHPGGDNEQFF.

The rearrangement joins TRBV11-2 to TRBJ2-2; TRBD1 matches at 8 bases. The ends lost 3 bases at V and 4 bases at J; junction bases unmatched: 4. The CDR3 consists of 15 residues. The germline V gene has CDR1 SGHAT and CDR2 FQNNGV. The CDR3 DNA is TGTGCCAGCAGCTTGGCGGGACAGGCCACCGGGGAGCTGTTTTTT. Its protein is CASSLAGQATGELFF.

This chain uses TRBV3-1 (or the pseudogene TRBV3-2) with TRBJ2-7; D unclear. Trimming pared 0 bases from V and 3 bases from J, leaving 6 bases between. The CDR3 runs 13 residues. Per germline, CDR1 LGHDT and CDR2 YNNKEL (reference sequence). Written as DNA, the CDR3 is TGTGCCAGCAGCCAAGACGTCAGCTACGAGCAGTACTTC. Protein: CASSQDVSYEQYF.

The J gene is TRBJ2-5, the V gene TRBV6-5; 10 bases align to TRBD2. The germline V gene has CDR1 MNHEY and CDR2 SVGAGI. J gave up 5 bases and V 8 bases, and 8 bases lay outside the gene matches. This CDR3 spans 14 amino acids. This CDR3 reads CASSSGGEGETQYF. The CDR3 coding sequence is TGTGCCAGCTCGAGCGGGGGGGAGGGTGAGACCCAGTACTTC.

The CDR3 loop reads CASNGPTGGQETQYF. In DNA form, the CDR3 reads TGTGCCAGCAATGGACCAACGGGAGGGCAAGAGACCCAGTACTTC. This rearrangement joins TRBV25-1 to TRBJ2-5; 8 nucleotides line up with TRBD2. Germline-derived CDR1 and CDR2 are MGHDK and SYGVNS. The CDR3 loop spans 15 amino acids. V trimming: 7 bases; J trimming: 2 bases; junction bases outside the gene matches: 9.

V usage is TRBV19 and J usage is TRBJ1-2; D not certain. V was clipped by 5 bases and J by 7 bases, with 17 bases between them. The CDR3 length is 14 residues. CDR1 LNHDA and CDR2 SQIVND come from the germline V gene (reference sequence). The CDR3 DNA reads as TGTGCCAGTAGTCAGACTAGCTCTTCGTTTGGCTACACCTTC. Translation gives CASSQTSSSFGYTF.

The chain couples TRBV10-3 to TRBJ2-5, with TRBD2 identical over 9 bases. The germline V gene has CDR1 ENHRY and CDR2 SYGVKD. Germline trimming cut 5 bases from V and 2 bases from J; bases unmatched to any gene: 9. This CDR3 is 16 amino acids long. The CDR3 loop is CAISPGLARTQETQYF. The CDR3 region has the DNA TGTGCCATCAGTCCAGGACTAGCGCGGACTCAAGAGACCCAGTACTTC.

This chain joins TRBV21-1 and TRBJ2-7; TRBD2 is taken as the D call from the table, unchecked against the DNA. TRBV21-1 is deemed a pseudogene. CDR3 length: 15 amino acids. The CDR3 nucleotides read TGTGCCAGCAGTCCCCCCACCCCGGTATTCTACGAGCAGTACTTC. Its protein is CASSPPTPVFYEQYF.

This chain joins TRBV9 and TRBJ2-1; 10 nucleotides align to TRBD2. This CDR3 spans 16 amino acids. V lost 4 bases to trimming and J lost 2 bases; unmatched junction nucleotides: 6. The germline CDR1 and CDR2 sequences are SGDLS and YYNGEE. This CDR3 reads CASSSIAGGTYNEQFF. The CDR3 nucleotides are TGTGCCAGCAGCAGCATAGCGGGGGGCACCTACAATGAGCAGTTCTTC. Filled out from reference TRBV9 and TRBJ2-1, the complete variable domain reads DSGVTQTPKHLITATGQRVTLRCSPRSGDLSVYWYQQSLDQGLQFLIQYYNGEERAKGNILERFSAQQFPDLHSELNLSSLELGDSALYFCASSSIAGGTYNEQFFGPGTRLTVL.

The rearrangement uses TRBV5-1 and TRBJ1-1, with 7 positions matching TRBD1. The CDR3 runs 15 residues. CDR1 and CDR2 from the germline V gene are SGHRS and YFSETQ. The V segment lost 3 bases and the J segment 1 base; nucleotides outside the gene matches: 6. In nucleotides, the CDR3 is TGCGCCAGCAGCTCGCACAGGGGAGGGAACACTGAAGCTTTCTTT. Its translation is CASSSHRGGNTEAFF.

The table lists this clone with a count of one. The chain links TRBV3-1 (or the pseudogene TRBV3-2) to TRBJ1-4; 7 nucleotides agree with TRBD1. CDR1 is LGHDT and CDR2 is YNNKEL in the germline V gene (reference sequence). Trimming cost V 3 bases and J 8 bases; bases outside gene matches: 9. The CDR3 is 15 residues long. Here the CDR3 DNA reads TGTGCCAGCAGCCATCGAAGGGGGCAGATCGAAAAACTGTTTTTT. Its protein is CASSHRRGQIEKLFF.

The chain uses TRBV15 and TRBJ2-3, with D perhaps TRBD1 (5 bases). Trimming shortened V by 0 bases and J by 9 bases, and 10 bases separated the two germline ends. The CDR3 is 13 amino acids. CDR1 is LNHNV and CDR2 is YYDKDF in the germline V gene (reference sequence). Written as DNA, the CDR3 is TGTGCCACCAGCAGAGAAGGAAGGGGCACGCAGTATTTT. Its protein product is CATSREGRGTQYF.

V usage is TRBV24-1 and J usage is TRBJ1-2, with no clear D. The CDR3 has 11 amino acids. CDR1 is KGHDR, CDR2 SFDVKD, per germline. V lost 5 bases to trimming and J lost 8 bases, with 8 bases between them. DNA for the CDR3: TGTGCCACCAGTGGCGGAGAAGGCTACACCTTC. This translates into CATSGGEGYTF.

This clone has just a few counts. The chain joins TRBV6-4 to TRBJ2-5; 10 bases fit TRBD2. Unmatched junction bases numbered 5, after V lost 3 bases and J lost 4 bases. The CDR3 contains 15 residues. Germline lookup yields CDR1 MRHNA and CDR2 SNTAGT. The CDR3 DNA is TGTGCCAGCAGTGAGTCTAGCGGGGGAGGAGAGACCCAGTACTTC. It yields the protein CASSESSGGGETQYF.

As DNA, the CDR3 is TGTGCCAGCAGCCAAGATCAGAGTTGGCAGGGAGGAGGCTACACCTTC. This codes for CASSQDQSWQGGGYTF. The gene calls are TRBV3-1 (or the pseudogene TRBV3-2) and TRBJ1-2; weak D call: TRBD1 (5 bases). Per the germline V gene, CDR1 is LGHDT and CDR2 is YNNKEL (reference sequence). The V end was cut by 0 bases, the J end by 8 bases, with 19 bases between. The CDR3 loop spans 16 amino acids.

The chain couples TRBV2 to TRBJ1-1; 12 nucleotides match TRBD1. This CDR3 is 16 amino acids long. Unmatched junction bases numbered 9, after V lost 7 bases and J lost 3 bases. Germline CDR1 is SNHLY and CDR2 is FYNNEI. CDR3 residues: CASNGDRGRLDTEAFF. Written as DNA, the CDR3 is TGTGCCAGCAACGGGGACAGGGGGCGTTTGGACACTGAAGCTTTCTTT.